The rows below give T cell receptor beta chains drawn from one sample of a study of patients and donors after allogeneic stem cell transplantation. TCRdb re-called the RT-PCR reads with MiXCR, one entry per CDR3 protein. In the table there are 800,000 to 1,000,000 distinct CDR3 sequences, under 20% of which are singletons. The specimen sequenced was blood, either unsorted or a sorted T cell fraction (not recorded which). The receptors derive from a human donor who was either an allogeneic HSCT recipient or a stem cell or donor lymphocyte infusion donor (not recorded which). It is not recorded whose cells these are; they may come from a transplant donor. The CDR3 runs from the conserved cysteine through the conserved F or W. D genes are given only for firm matches. For some rows the clone size is stated as once, few or many, or as a class when expanded; others skip it.

d_call	v_call	j_call	clone_size	cdr3_aa	cdr3_nt
-	TRBV5-1	TRBJ1-1	-	CASSLGRGRDEAFF	TGCGCCAGCAGCTTGGGCAGGGGAAGGGATGAAGCTTTCTTT
TRBD1	TRBV20-1	TRBJ2-1	few	CSAPQPGQKTNEQFF	TGCAGTGCTCCTCAGCCGGGACAGAAAACCAATGAGCAGTTCTTC
TRBD2	TRBV7-9	TRBJ2-3	few	CASRGSGRPTDTQYF	TGTGCCAGCAGGGGGAGCGGGAGACCCACAGATACGCAGTATTTT
TRBD2	TRBV12-3/TRBV12-4	TRBJ2-7	few	CASTRTGLAVSYEQYF	TGTGCCAGCACCCGAACCGGACTAGCGGTCTCCTACGAGCAGTACTTC
TRBD2	TRBV20-1	TRBJ2-3	few	CSARDTGLAGGRTDTQYF	TGCAGTGCTAGAGATACGGGTCTAGCGGGGGGTCGGACAGATACGCAGTATTTT
TRBD1	TRBV6-2/TRBV6-3	TRBJ1-1	few	CASKRQGVPTEAFF	TGTGCCAGCAAACGACAGGGGGTTCCCACTGAAGCTTTCTTT
-	TRBV7-9	TRBJ1-3	many	CASSSHGNTIYF	TGTGCCAGCAGCTCACACGGAAACACCATATATTTT
-	TRBV9	TRBJ1-1	-	CASSVGGGGPEAFF	TGTGCCAGCAGCGTAGGTGGAGGGGGGCCTGAAGCTTTCTTT
-	TRBV20-1	TRBJ1-6	few	CSASGTPYNSPLHF	TGCAGTGCTTCTGGGACACCCTATAATTCACCCCTCCACTTT
-	TRBV3-1	TRBJ1-1	-	CASSRNGGYSTEAFF	TGTGCCAGCAGCCGGAATGGGGGGTATAGCACTGAAGCTTTCTTT
-	TRBV20-1	TRBJ1-1	-	CSARGSESMNTEAFF	TGCAGTGCTAGAGGCAGTGAATCGATGAACACTGAAGCTTTCTTT
-	TRBV13	TRBJ1-1	few	CASSTRDSEAFF	TGTGCCAGCTCGACCAGGGATTCTGAAGCTTTCTTT
-	TRBV6-1	TRBJ2-3	-	CASSAARGEGTDTQYF	TGTGCCAGCAGTGCGGCGAGGGGGGAAGGCACAGATACGCAGTATTTT
TRBD1	TRBV12-3/TRBV12-4	TRBJ1-2	few	CASSSQGFWGYTF	TGTGCCAGCAGTTCACAGGGGTTTTGGGGCTACACCTTC
TRBD1	TRBV20-1	TRBJ1-6	few	CSARVPGQGGSTLHF	TGCAGTGCTAGAGTCCCGGGACAGGGGGGTTCGACCCTCCACTTT